The next 19 T cell receptor beta chains were all read from a single sample in a study of blood T cell repertoires in COVID-19. Sequencing used immunoSEQ multiplex PCR; TCRdb keeps in-frame clones, though not all of them. The repertoire holds tens of thousands of clones, with 75% to 90% as singletons. The sequencing input was peripheral blood. The receptors come from a human donor in a cohort sampled during active COVID-19.

The J gene is TRBJ2-1, the V gene TRBV11-1, with D uncertain. The V gene lost 5 bases and the J gene lost 0 bases, with 8 bases spanning the gap. The germline V gene encodes CDR1 SGHAT and CDR2 FQDESV (reference sequence). The CDR3 runs to 14 residues. The CDR3 protein is CASSKINSYNEQFF. In DNA, the CDR3 is TGTGCCAGCAGCAAAATCAACTCCTACAATGAGCAGTTCTTC.

The genes are TRBV5-5 and TRBJ1-2, with 9 bases aligning to TRBD1. This CDR3 contains 16 residues. Germline V CDR1 and CDR2: SGHKS, YYEKEE (reference sequence). With V trimmed by 6 bases and J by 8 bases, 17 bases remained unmatched. CDR3 DNA: TGTGCCAGCACCCTGGGACCGACAGGGGGTCAAGAGGGCTACACCTTC. This encodes CASTLGPTGGQEGYTF. The whole variable domain, remainder taken from reference TRBV5-5 and TRBJ1-2, is DAGVTQSPTHLIKTRGQQVTLRCSPISGHKSVSWYQQVLGQGPQFIFQYYEKEERGRGNFPDRFSARQFPNYSSELNVNALLLGDSALYLCASTLGPTGGQEGYTFGSGTRLTVV.

In its sample, this clone was seen a few times. This chain connects TRBV7-2 to TRBJ2-2; 7 nucleotides align to TRBD2. Trimming cost V 3 bases and J 4 bases; bases outside gene matches: 11. Germline V gene sequence: CDR1 SGHTA, CDR2 FQGNSA. This CDR3 region has 17 residues. DNA for the CDR3: TGTGCCAGCAGCTTCTCCGATGCTAGCGGCTCCACCGGGGAGCTGTTTTTT. Its translation is CASSFSDASGSTGELFF.

CDR3 in amino acids: CASSLANGELFF. The CDR3 DNA reads TGTGCCAGCAGCTTGGCCAACGGGGAGCTGTTTTTT. This chain connects TRBV5-4 to TRBJ2-2; D is unresolved. V lost 0 bases and J 7 bases, leaving 4 bases between the germline ends. This CDR3 has 12 residues. Germline V CDR1 and CDR2: SGHNT, YYREEE (reference sequence).

The V call is TRBV29-1, the J call TRBJ2-1; D may be TRBD2 (5 bases). CDR1 and CDR2 (germline): SQVTM, ANQGSEA. The CDR3 loop spans 11 amino acids. V was pared by 5 bases and J by 8 bases, with 10 bases between. The CDR3 loop reads CSVLRVDEQFF. Here the CDR3 DNA reads TGCAGCGTTCTGCGGGTCGATGAGCAGTTCTTC.

The V call is TRBV3-1 (or the pseudogene TRBV3-2), the J call TRBJ2-7; TRBD2 matches 8 bases. With 0 bases clipped from V and 6 bases from J, the junction kept 10 bases outside the gene matches. Germline loops: CDR1 LGHDT, CDR2 YNNKEL (reference sequence). The CDR3 is 16 amino acids. Written as DNA, the CDR3 is TGTGCCAGCAGCCAAGAAGGAGCGGGAGCTTTATCCGAGCAGTACTTC. This codes for CASSQEGAGALSEQYF.

The chain combines TRBV2 with TRBJ2-2; 13 positions match TRBD2. CDR3 length equals 18 residues. Germline assignment: CDR1 SNHLY and CDR2 FYNNEI. V shed 4 bases, J shed 6 bases, and the junction held 11 bases outside the gene matches. The CDR3 region is CASSARGAGLAGSGELFF. The CDR3 nucleotides read TGTGCCAGCAGTGCCCGGGGTGCGGGACTAGCGGGGTCCGGGGAGCTGTTTTTT.

The gene calls are TRBV18 and TRBJ1-4; D gene uncertain. Per germline, CDR1 KGHSH and CDR2 LQKENI. This CDR3 region has 14 residues. Deletions cut 2 bases from V and 7 bases from J, with 11 bases between. The CDR3, as DNA: TGTGCCAGCTCACCATTGGGAGAAGGTGAAAAACTGTTTTTT. Its translation: CASSPLGEGEKLFF.

This chain joins TRBV7-2 and TRBJ2-3, with 8 bases lining up with TRBD2. Germline CDR1 SGHTA, CDR2 FQGNSA. This CDR3 is built from 15 residues. With V trimmed by 1 base and J by 5 bases, 5 bases remained unmatched. The CDR3 nucleotides read TGTGCCAGCAGCTTAGAGGCGGGAGGTGGAGATACGCAGTATTTT. Translating gives CASSLEAGGGDTQYF.

The J gene is TRBJ2-7, the V gene TRBV10-3, with TRBD2 identical over 7 bases. Germline trimming cut 0 bases from V and 4 bases from J; bases unmatched to any gene: 6. CDR1 and CDR2 from the germline V gene are ENHRY and SYGVKD. The CDR3 consists of 15 residues. The CDR3 sequence: CAISESTSVGYEQYF. The CDR3 DNA reads TGTGCCATCAGTGAGTCAACTAGCGTAGGGTACGAGCAGTACTTC.

This clone was detected once. This rearrangement joins TRBV4-1 to TRBJ2-3; TRBD2 matches at 9 bases. Germline CDR1 MGHRA, CDR2 YSYEKL. This CDR3 is 14 amino acids long. V was pared by 1 base and J by 6 bases, with 2 bases of the junction left unmatched. This chain's CDR3 is CASSQGTSADTQYF. The CDR3 DNA sequence: TGCGCCAGCAGCCAAGGGACTAGCGCGGATACGCAGTATTTT.

The CDR3 nucleotides are TGTGCCAGCAGCCAAGAAAGGCAGGGATCGTTCCGTGGCTACACCTTC. Its protein is CASSQERQGSFRGYTF. The chain joins TRBV14 to TRBJ1-2; perhaps TRBD1 as D (5 bases). Germline CDR1 reads SGHDN; CDR2 reads FVKESK. V shed 0 bases and J shed 7 bases, with 18 bases lying between them. The CDR3 has 16 residues.

The chain is built from TRBV7-3 and TRBJ2-2; 7 bases map to TRBD1. The V and J ends lost 3 bases and 2 bases, in that order; junction bases with no gene match: 9. Germline lookup yields CDR1 SGHTA and CDR2 FQGTGA. The CDR3 consists of 17 residues. The CDR3 sequence: CASSFDRVGSNTGELFF. The CDR3 bases are TGTGCCAGCAGCTTTGACAGGGTAGGGAGCAACACCGGGGAGCTGTTTTTT.

The chain couples TRBV2 to TRBJ2-1, with unresolved D. Trimming removed 1 base from V and 3 bases from J, with 10 bases in between. The CDR3 has 15 residues. The V gene's germline CDR1 is SNHLY and CDR2 FYNNEI. The CDR3 DNA sequence: TGTGCCAGCAGTGAAGAGGCTCTAGGCTACAATGAGCAGTTCTTC. This sequence encodes CASSEEALGYNEQFF.

This clone was observed once. This sequence joins TRBV9 and TRBJ1-3; D gene uncertain. V was clipped by 0 bases and J by 0 bases, with 10 bases between them. The CDR3 has 16 amino acids. Germline V gene lookup returns CDR1 SGDLS and CDR2 YYNGEE. The CDR3 nucleotides are TGTGCCAGCAGCGTAGGGAGAGGAAACTCTGGAAACACCATATATTTT. This sequence encodes CASSVGRGNSGNTIYF.

This clone was counted a single time. V gene TRBV6-6 combines with J gene TRBJ2-5; 7 bases are a match to TRBD1. The length of the CDR3 is 13 residues. Germline CDR1 is MNHNY and CDR2 is SVGAGI (reference sequence). J lost 2 bases, V lost 7 bases, and 4 bases had no gene match. The DNA for the CDR3 is TGTGCCAGCATCGGGACAGCACAAGAGACCCAGTACTTC. Its translation: CASIGTAQETQYF.

This clone was seen only once. The V and J genes are TRBV7-2 and TRBJ1-2; D possibly corresponds to TRBD1 (6 bases). Germline lookup yields CDR1 SGHTA and CDR2 FQGNSA. With 3 bases removed from V and 8 bases from J, the gap between germline ends came to 19 bases. The CDR3 is made up of 15 amino acids. CDR3 amino acids: CASSFGLSGGEGYTF. CDR3 nucleotide sequence: TGTGCCAGCAGCTTTGGACTTTCGGGGGGCGAAGGCTACACCTTC.

The V and J genes are TRBV7-8 and TRBJ1-1, with D hard to call. From germline, CDR1 is SGHVS and CDR2 FQNEAQ. The V end lost 4 bases, the J end lost 3 bases, and 3 bases lay between the germline ends. The CDR3 is 11 amino acids. Here the CDR3 reads CASSSYTEAFF. CDR3 nucleotide sequence: TGTGCCAGCAGCTCCTACACTGAAGCTTTCTTT.

The chain combines TRBV10-1 with TRBJ2-3; unclear D gene. CDR1 and CDR2 from the germline V gene are WNHNN and SYGVQD (reference sequence). V dropped 0 bases and J dropped 1 base, with 11 bases sitting between them. CDR3 length: 16 residues. In DNA, the CDR3 is TGCGCCAGCAGTGAGTCGCAGGCCACTGGCACAGATACGCAGTATTTT. Translating it yields CASSESQATGTDTQYF.